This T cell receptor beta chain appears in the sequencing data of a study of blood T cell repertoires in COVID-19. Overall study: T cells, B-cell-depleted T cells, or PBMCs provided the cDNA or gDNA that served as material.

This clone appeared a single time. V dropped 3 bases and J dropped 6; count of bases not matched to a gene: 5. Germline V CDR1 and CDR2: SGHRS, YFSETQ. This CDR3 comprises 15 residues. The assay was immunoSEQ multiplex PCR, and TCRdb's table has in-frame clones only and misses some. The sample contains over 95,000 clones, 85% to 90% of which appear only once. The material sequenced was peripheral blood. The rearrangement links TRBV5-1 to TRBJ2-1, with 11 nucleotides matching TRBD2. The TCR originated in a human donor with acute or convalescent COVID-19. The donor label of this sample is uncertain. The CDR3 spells CASSSTSGIGNEQFF. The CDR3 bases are TGCGCCAGCAGCTCGACTAGCGGGATAGGCAATGAGCAGTTCTTC.